This T cell receptor (beta chain) originates from a study of identical twins. As for this clonotype: What it binds is not known.

The study's findings and limits: Cord blood beta clonotypes present at high abundance carried fewer insertions; no such pattern appeared in memory repertoires. Twins' excess sharing was less marked for out-of-frame beta sequences.

The CDR3 extends over 16 amino acids. CDR1 is LGHNA, CDR2 YSLEER, per germline. The V gene end was trimmed by 0 bases and the J gene end by 4 bases; junction bases not matched to a gene: 7. A single record per CDR3 protein comes from TCRdb applying MiXCR to the 5' RACE reads. Here the sample spans 250,000 or so distinct CDR3 sequences, about 8.5% being singletons. Healthy Caucasians supplied all donations. The sample also formed part of further work on yellow fever vaccine responses in identical twins.

This clonotype originated in a woman between 18 and 29 years old in good health. The sequenced sample consisted of CD8+ T cells sorted from blood. The rearrangement uses TRBV4-3 and TRBJ2-7; TRBD2 matches 9 bases. The CDR3 DNA sequence: TGCGCCAGCAGCCAAGATAAGGGAACTAGCGGGTACGAGCAGTACTTC. This sequence encodes CASSQDKGTSGYEQYF.